The 7 T cell receptor beta chains below come from one sample, sequenced in a study of control samples from healthy donors and cancer patients. TCRdb keeps only in-frame clones here, not all; method: immunoSEQ multiplex PCR. The data show fewer than 65,000 clones, roughly 90% seen once. The material sequenced was PBMCs. These receptors originate from a man aged 40-55 years with colorectal cancer.

The genes are TRBV11-3 and TRBJ2-1, with 8 bases matching TRBD1. V was pared by 7 bases and J by 8 bases, with 4 bases of the junction left unmatched. The CDR3 sequence is 12 residues long. The germline gives CDR1 SGHNT, CDR2 YENEEA. The CDR3 bases are TGTGCCAGCACCACGACAGGGGATGAGCAGTTCTTC. Protein sequence: CASTTTGDEQFF.

The chain uses TRBV7-2 and TRBJ2-7; 8 bases line up with TRBD2. Germline CDR1 and CDR2: SGHTA and FQGNSA. CDR3 length: 16 amino acids. Trimming removed 5 bases from V and 1 base from J; junction bases left unmatched: 10. In nucleotides, the CDR3 is TGTGCCAGCAGCACCAGGGTAGCGGGAACTTCCTACGAGCAGTACTTC. Encoded protein: CASSTRVAGTSYEQYF.

The chain has TRBV5-1 and TRBJ2-7; maybe TRBD1 (6 bases). Trimming shortened V by 4 bases and J by 0 bases, and 14 bases separated the two germline ends. This CDR3 has 15 amino acids. Germline CDR1 SGHRS, CDR2 YFSETQ. CDR3 DNA: TGCGCCAGCAGCGTTATCTGGACAGCCTCCTACGAGCAGTACTTC. This codes for CASSVIWTASYEQYF.

The V call is TRBV5-1, the J call TRBJ2-3; D gene uncertain. The length of the CDR3 is 13 residues. Trimming took 0 bases from V and 4 from J, leaving 6 bases between them. From germline, CDR1 is SGHRS and CDR2 YFSETQ. The CDR3 reads CASSLAPADTQYF. CDR3 sequence (DNA): TGCGCCAGCAGCTTGGCCCCCGCAGATACGCAGTATTTT.

In its sample, this clone was seen a few times. This chain connects TRBV7-9 to TRBJ2-2; D is unclear. The CDR3 loop spans 11 amino acids. Trimming removed 8 bases from V and 6 bases from J, with 7 bases in between. Germline V gene sequence: CDR1 SEHNR, CDR2 FQNEAQ (reference sequence). The CDR3 DNA is TGTGCCAGCGTTCGGGCCGGGGAGCTGTTTTTT. It encodes CASVRAGELFF.

V usage is TRBV4-1 and J usage is TRBJ1-5, with 9 nucleotides matching TRBD1. Germline V gene data show CDR1 as MGHRA and CDR2 as YSYEKL. The CDR3 runs to 16 residues. V lost 1 base to trimming and J lost 1 base; unmatched junction nucleotides: 2. CDR3 bases: TGCGCCAGCAGCCAAGTGGACAGGGGCAGCAATCAGCCCCAGCATTTT. Its translation is CASSQVDRGSNQPQHF.

V is TRBV6-5 and J is TRBJ2-7; the match to TRBD1 covers 8 bases. The trim removed 0 bases at V and 3 bases at J, leaving 4 bases unmatched. The CDR3 spans 15 residues. The germline CDR1 and CDR2 sequences are MNHEY and SVGAGI. CDR3 residues: CASSYSWTGNYEQYF. The CDR3 region has the DNA TGTGCCAGCAGTTACTCGTGGACAGGGAACTACGAGCAGTACTTC.